The sequence of this TCR beta chain was determined in a study of blood T cell repertoires in COVID-19. Authors' processing steps: Estimation of nucleated cell counts relied on the amplification of reference gene primers. Here immunoSEQ multiplex PCR was the method, and the copy in TCRdb shows in-frame clones only, minus some. That table gives V, J and clone size, and the DNA gave D and trimming. The table has fewer than 250,000 clones, 83% seen once. The CDR3 is 18 amino acids. V trimming: 1 base; J trimming: 0 bases; junction bases outside the gene matches: 10. The germline gives CDR1 KGHSH, CDR2 LQKENI.

What was sequenced was peripheral blood. The chain has TRBV18 and TRBJ2-5; 8 nucleotides match TRBD1. This TCR derives from a human donor in a cohort sampled during active COVID-19. CDR3 DNA: TGTGCCAGCTCACCACTAACGACGGGACAGGCAAACCAAGAGACCCAGTACTTC. Translated: CASSPLTTGQANQETQYF.